This note documents a single TCR beta chain sequence. Its specificity is unknown. V lost 3 bases and J 3 bases, leaving 12 bases between the germline ends. The germline gives CDR1 MDHEN, CDR2 SYDVKM. The CDR3 runs to 14 residues. The data stem from a study of cytotoxic CD8 clonotypes in ibrutinib-treated CLL. Whole-study context: Response samples were obtained once patients had received a median 12 months of treatment, range 6 to 36.

Whole-study findings and limits: Clonality was elevated at ibrutinib response and had returned toward baseline at progression.

Data came from immunoSEQ multiplex PCR; TCRdb stores just in-frame clones and leaves some out. The top ten hold about 16% of the sample, which has roughly 250,000 clones, under 80% seen once. This sample comprised PBMCs, obtained after 24 months of ibrutinib treatment. The sequence derives from a human donor with chronic lymphocytic leukemia. V gene TRBV28 combines with J gene TRBJ2-7, with D tentatively TRBD1 or TRBD2 (5 bases each). In DNA, the CDR3 is TGTGCCAGCAGTTTGGGCAGGGAGAGCTACGAGCAGTACTTC. This sequence encodes CASSLGRESYEQYF.